What follows are 10 T cell receptor beta chains derived from one specimen sequenced in a study of T-cell memory formation after mild COVID-19. One entry per CDR3 protein results from TCRdb running MiXCR on the 5' RACE reads. The sample consists of about 100,000 distinct CDR3 sequences, 15% to 20% of them appearing once. Specimen: PBMCs or a T cell subset sorted from them (not recorded which). These receptors were obtained from a man younger than 30 who had mild COVID-19 (a few samples of this study predate the infection). Cell type and time point are not known.

This clonotype has just a few counts. The genes are TRBV30 and TRBJ2-3, with 8 bases matching TRBD1. Germline CDR1 GTSNPN, CDR2 SVGIG (reference sequence). The CDR3 length is 13 residues. The V and J ends lost 4 bases and 6 bases, in that order; junction bases with no gene match: 6. The CDR3 bases are TGTGCCTGGACCCGCGACAGGGGTGATACGCAGTATTTT. Protein product: CAWTRDRGDTQYF.

V usage is TRBV5-1 and J usage is TRBJ2-5; 8 bases are a match to TRBD2. V lost 0 bases to trimming and J lost 5 bases; unmatched junction nucleotides: 15. Germline V CDR1 and CDR2: SGHRS, YFSETQ. The CDR3 extends over 18 amino acids. In DNA, the CDR3 is TGCGCCAGCAGCTTGGTCCCCTTTGTCGGGGGGGCCGGGGAGACCCAGTACTTC. It encodes CASSLVPFVGGAGETQYF.

The V and J genes are TRBV6-6 and TRBJ2-1, with D possibly being TRBD1 or TRBD2 (6 bases each). CDR1 is MNHNY and CDR2 is SVGAGI in the germline V gene (reference sequence). The CDR3 is made up of 15 amino acids. V lost 6 bases, J lost 4 bases, and 16 bases lay in between. CDR3 nucleotides: TGTGCCAGCAGGAACCCGGAAGGGGGGTACAATGAGCAGTTCTTC. As protein: CASRNPEGGYNEQFF.

This clonotype was seen a few times. The chain has TRBV18 and TRBJ2-1; D unclear. The CDR3 has 14 residues. Germline CDR1 and CDR2: KGHSH and LQKENI. Deletions cut 3 bases from V and 5 bases from J, with 11 bases between. The DNA of the CDR3 is TGTGCCAGCTCACCTTTCCAGGAGAACAATGAGCAGTTCTTC. Translating gives CASSPFQENNEQFF.

The chain uses TRBV4-1 and TRBJ1-5; D remains ambiguous. V dropped 2 bases and J dropped 2 bases, with 10 bases sitting between them. The CDR3 extends over 15 amino acids. Germline V CDR1 and CDR2: MGHRA, YSYEKL. The CDR3 DNA reads TGCGCCAGCAGCCAACCGCCACCGGGCAATCAGCCCCAGCATTTT. It yields the protein CASSQPPPGNQPQHF.

The V gene is TRBV29-1, the J gene TRBJ2-5; D is unresolved. Germline V CDR1 and CDR2: SQVTM, ANQGSEA. The CDR3 consists of 12 residues. Trimming took off 7 bases at V and 5 bases at J, with 14 bases between the two ends. CDR3: CSATSPWETQYF. CDR3 bases: TGCAGCGCCACGAGCCCCTGGGAGACCCAGTACTTC. The full variable domain, rest sourced from reference TRBV29-1 and TRBJ2-5, is SAVISQKPSRDICQRGTSLTIQCQVDSQVTMMFWYRQQPGQSLTLIATANQGSEATYESGFVIDKFPISRPNLTFSTLTVSNMSPEDSSIYLCSATSPWETQYFGPGTRLLVL.

The chain recombines TRBV5-4 with TRBJ2-5; TRBD2 aligns across 12 bases. The CDR3 totals 14 residues. Germline CDR1 SGHNT, CDR2 YYREEE (reference sequence). The ends lost 0 bases at V and 13 bases at J; junction bases unmatched: 7. The CDR3 reads CASSLETSGGPPYF. In DNA form, the CDR3 reads TGTGCCAGCAGCTTGGAAACTAGCGGGGGGCCCCCGTACTTC.

This clonotype has a count of ten or more. This chain joins TRBV4-1 and TRBJ2-3, with D unresolved. The CDR3 extends over 15 amino acids. Trimming pared 1 base from V and 1 base from J, leaving 9 bases between. Germline CDR1 is MGHRA and CDR2 is YSYEKL. The CDR3 sequence: CASSQGQRRTDTQYF. DNA of the CDR3: TGCGCCAGCAGCCAAGGTCAGCGACGCACAGATACGCAGTATTTT.

This clonotype was found many times. This sequence joins TRBV3-1 and TRBJ2-3; D gene unclear. The CDR3 contains 11 residues. Deletions cut 1 base from V and 4 bases from J, with 0 bases between. CDR1 LGHDT and CDR2 YNNKEL come from the germline V gene (reference sequence). This chain's CDR3 is CASSQADTQYF. In DNA, the CDR3 is TGTGCCAGCAGCCAAGCAGATACGCAGTATTTT.

This clonotype was observed a handful of times. V and J are TRBV12-3 or TRBV12-4 and TRBJ2-5, with D perhaps TRBD1 or TRBD2 (5 bases each). The CDR3 length is 14 residues. V dropped 0 bases and J dropped 5 bases, with 10 bases sitting between them. Here the CDR3 reads CASSLALRGETQYF. The CDR3 DNA reads as TGTGCCAGCAGTTTAGCGCTGAGGGGCGAGACCCAGTACTTC.